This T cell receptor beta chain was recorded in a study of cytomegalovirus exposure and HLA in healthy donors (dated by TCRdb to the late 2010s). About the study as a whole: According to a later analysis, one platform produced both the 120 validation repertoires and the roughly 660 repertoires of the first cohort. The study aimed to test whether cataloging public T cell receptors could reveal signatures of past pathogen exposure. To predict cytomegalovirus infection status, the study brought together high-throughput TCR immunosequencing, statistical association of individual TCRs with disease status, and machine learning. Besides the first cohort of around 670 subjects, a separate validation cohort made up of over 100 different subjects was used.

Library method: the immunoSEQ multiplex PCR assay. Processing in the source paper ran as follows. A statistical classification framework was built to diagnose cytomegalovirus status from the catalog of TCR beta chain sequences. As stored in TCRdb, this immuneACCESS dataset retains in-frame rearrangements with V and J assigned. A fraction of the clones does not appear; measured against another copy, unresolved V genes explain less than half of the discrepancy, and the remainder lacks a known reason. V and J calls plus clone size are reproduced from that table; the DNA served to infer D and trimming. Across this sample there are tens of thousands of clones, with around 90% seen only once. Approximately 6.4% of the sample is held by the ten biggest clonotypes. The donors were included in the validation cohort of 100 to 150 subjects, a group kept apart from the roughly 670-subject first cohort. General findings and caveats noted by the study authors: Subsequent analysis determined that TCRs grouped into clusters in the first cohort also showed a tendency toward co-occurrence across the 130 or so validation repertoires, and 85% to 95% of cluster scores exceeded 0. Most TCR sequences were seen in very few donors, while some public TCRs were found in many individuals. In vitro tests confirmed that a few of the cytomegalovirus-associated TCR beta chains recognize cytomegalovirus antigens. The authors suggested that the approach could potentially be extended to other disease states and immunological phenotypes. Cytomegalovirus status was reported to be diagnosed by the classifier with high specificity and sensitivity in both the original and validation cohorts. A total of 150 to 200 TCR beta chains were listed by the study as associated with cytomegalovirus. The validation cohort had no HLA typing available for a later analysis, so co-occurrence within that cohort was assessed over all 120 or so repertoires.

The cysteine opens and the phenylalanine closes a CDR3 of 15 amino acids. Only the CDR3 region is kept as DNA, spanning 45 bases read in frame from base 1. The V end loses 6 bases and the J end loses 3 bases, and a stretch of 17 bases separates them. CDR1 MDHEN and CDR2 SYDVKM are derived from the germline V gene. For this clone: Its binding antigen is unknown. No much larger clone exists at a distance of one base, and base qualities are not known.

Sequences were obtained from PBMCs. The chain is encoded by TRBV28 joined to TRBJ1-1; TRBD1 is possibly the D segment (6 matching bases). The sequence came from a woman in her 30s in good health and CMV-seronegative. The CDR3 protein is CASSSPGGADTEAFF. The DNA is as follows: TGTGCCAGCAGCTCCCCGGGGGGGGCCGACACTGAAGCTTTCTTT.